This TCR beta chain originates from a study of T-cell reconstitution after alpha-beta-depleted transplantation in children. Study-wide points: There were some patients whose high TCRbeta diversity at day 60 came from surviving recipient T cells and thymic progenitors.

Library preparation (for TCRbeta) was performed with unique molecular identifiers. From the PCR reads, TCRdb called clonotypes with MiXCR, one entry per CDR3 protein. The table records roughly 70,000 distinct CDR3 sequences, around 4.7% of them present only once. This CDR3 comprises 13 residues. Ten or more counts support this clonotype. Its antigen is not identified. At one end the junction does not follow the germline gene, possibly because of a read error. V gene TRBV12-3 or TRBV12-4 combines with J gene TRBJ2-4; 7 bases agree with TRBD2. The material sequenced was PBMCs, mostly from graft donor cells, taken 180 days after TCRalphabeta/CD19-depleted stem cell transplant. The receptor was isolated from a boy in the first two years of life who had a stem cell transplant for acute myeloid leukemia, so the T cells may come from the graft donor. The CDR3 DNA is TGTGCCAGCAGTTTAGATTTGGGGGGACTATTTCACTTC. Encoded protein: CASSLDLGGLFHF.